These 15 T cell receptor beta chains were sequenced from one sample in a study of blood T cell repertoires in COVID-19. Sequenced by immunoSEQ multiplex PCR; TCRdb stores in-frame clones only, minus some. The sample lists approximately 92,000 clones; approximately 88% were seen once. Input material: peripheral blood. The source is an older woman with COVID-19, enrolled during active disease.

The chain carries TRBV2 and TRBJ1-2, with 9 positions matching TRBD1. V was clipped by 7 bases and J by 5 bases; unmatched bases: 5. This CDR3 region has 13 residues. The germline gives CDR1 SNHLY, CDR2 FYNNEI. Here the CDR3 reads CASIRDREYGYTF. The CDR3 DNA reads TGTGCCAGCATCCGGGACAGGGAGTATGGCTACACCTTC.

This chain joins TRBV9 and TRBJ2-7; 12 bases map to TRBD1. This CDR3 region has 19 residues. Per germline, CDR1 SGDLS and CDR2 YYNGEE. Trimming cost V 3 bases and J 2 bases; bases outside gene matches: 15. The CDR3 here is CASSAGTGGAGALTYEQYF. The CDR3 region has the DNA TGTGCCAGCAGCGCCGGGACAGGGGGCGCCGGAGCCCTAACCTACGAGCAGTACTTC. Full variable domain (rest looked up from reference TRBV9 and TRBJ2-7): DSGVTQTPKHLITATGQRVTLRCSPRSGDLSVYWYQQSLDQGLQFLIQYYNGEERAKGNILERFSAQQFPDLHSELNLSSLELGDSALYFCASSAGTGGAGALTYEQYFGPGTRLTVT.

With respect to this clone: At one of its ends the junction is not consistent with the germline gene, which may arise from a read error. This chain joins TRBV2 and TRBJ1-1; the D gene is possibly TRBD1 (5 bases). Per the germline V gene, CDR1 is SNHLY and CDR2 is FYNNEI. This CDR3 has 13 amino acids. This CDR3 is CTSRATVNTEAFF. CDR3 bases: TGTACCAGCAGGGCGACAGTGAACACTGAAGCTTTCTTT.

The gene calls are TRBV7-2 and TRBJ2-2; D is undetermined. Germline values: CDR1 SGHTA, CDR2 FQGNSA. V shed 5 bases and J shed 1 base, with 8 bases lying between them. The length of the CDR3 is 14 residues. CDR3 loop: CASSARVNTGELFF. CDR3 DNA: TGTGCCAGCAGCGCCCGGGTGAACACCGGGGAGCTGTTTTTT.

Here the CDR3 reads CASSTRLHRQETQYF. The CDR3 nucleotides are TGTGCCAGCAGCACTCGACTACACCGGCAAGAGACCCAGTACTTC. The rearrangement uses TRBV7-8 and TRBJ2-5; D is perhaps TRBD2 (5 bases). This CDR3 has 15 residues. The V gene lost 5 bases and the J gene lost 2 bases, with 15 bases spanning the gap. CDR1 is SGHVS and CDR2 is FQNEAQ in the germline V gene.

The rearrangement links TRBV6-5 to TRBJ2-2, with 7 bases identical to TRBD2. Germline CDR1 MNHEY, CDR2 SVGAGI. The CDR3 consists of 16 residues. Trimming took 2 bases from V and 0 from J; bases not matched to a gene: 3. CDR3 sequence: CASSYPGGTNTGELFF. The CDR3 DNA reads TGTGCCAGCAGTTACCCGGGGGGTACGAACACCGGGGAGCTGTTTTTT.

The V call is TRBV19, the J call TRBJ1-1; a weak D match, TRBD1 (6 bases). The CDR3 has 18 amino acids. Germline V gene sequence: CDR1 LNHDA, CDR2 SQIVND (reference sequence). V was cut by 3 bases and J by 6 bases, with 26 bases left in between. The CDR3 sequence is CASSIAPLRGLGSAEAFF. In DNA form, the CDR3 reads TGTGCCAGTAGTATCGCCCCGCTCAGGGGTCTGGGCTCGGCTGAAGCTTTCTTT. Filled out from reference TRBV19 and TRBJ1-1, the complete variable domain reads DGGITQSPKYLFRKEGQNVTLSCEQNLNHDAMYWYRQDPGQGLRLIYYSQIVNDFQKGDIAEGYSVSREKKESFPLTVTSAQKNPTAFYLCASSIAPLRGLGSAEAFFGQGTRLTVV.

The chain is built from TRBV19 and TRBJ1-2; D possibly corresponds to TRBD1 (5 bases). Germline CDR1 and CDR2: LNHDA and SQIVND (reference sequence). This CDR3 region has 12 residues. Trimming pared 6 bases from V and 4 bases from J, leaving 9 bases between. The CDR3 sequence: CASRTGAYGYTF. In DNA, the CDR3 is TGTGCCAGTAGAACAGGAGCCTATGGCTACACCTTC.

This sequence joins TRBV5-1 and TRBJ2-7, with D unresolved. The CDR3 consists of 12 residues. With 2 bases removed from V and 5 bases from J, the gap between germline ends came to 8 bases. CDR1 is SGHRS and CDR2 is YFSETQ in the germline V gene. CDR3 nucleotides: TGCGCCAGCAGCTTCAGTCTCGACGAGCAGTACTTC. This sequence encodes CASSFSLDEQYF. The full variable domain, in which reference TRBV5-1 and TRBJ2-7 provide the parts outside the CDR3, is KAGVTQTPRYLIKTRGQQVTLSCSPISGHRSVSWYQQTPGQGLQFLFEYFSETQRNKGNFPGRFSGRQFSNSRSEMNVSTLELGDSALYLCASSFSLDEQYFGPGTRLTVT.

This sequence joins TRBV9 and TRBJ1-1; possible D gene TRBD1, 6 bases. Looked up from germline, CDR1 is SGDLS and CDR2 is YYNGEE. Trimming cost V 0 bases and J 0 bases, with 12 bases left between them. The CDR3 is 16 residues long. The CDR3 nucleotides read TGTGCCAGCAGCGTAGGAGGGGGTTTGCTGAACACTGAAGCTTTCTTT. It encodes CASSVGGGLLNTEAFF.

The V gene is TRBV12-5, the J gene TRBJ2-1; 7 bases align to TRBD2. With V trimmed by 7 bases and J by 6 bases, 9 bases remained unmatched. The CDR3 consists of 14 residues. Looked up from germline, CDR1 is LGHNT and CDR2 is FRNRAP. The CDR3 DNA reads TGTGCTAGTGTGCAGACTAGCACCTTCAATGAGCAGTTCTTC. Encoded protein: CASVQTSTFNEQFF.

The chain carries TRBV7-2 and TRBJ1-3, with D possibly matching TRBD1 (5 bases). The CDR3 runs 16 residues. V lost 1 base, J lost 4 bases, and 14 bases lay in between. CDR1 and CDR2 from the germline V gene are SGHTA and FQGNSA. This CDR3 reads CASSLGSGREGNTIYF. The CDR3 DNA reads TGTGCCAGCAGCTTAGGATCCGGCAGGGAAGGAAACACCATATATTTT.

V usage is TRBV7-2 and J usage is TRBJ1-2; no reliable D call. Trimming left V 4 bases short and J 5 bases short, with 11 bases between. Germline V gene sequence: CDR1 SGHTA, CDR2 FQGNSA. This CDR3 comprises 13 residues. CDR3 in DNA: TGTGCCAGCAGCTACCTTGGAGATTATGGCTACACCTTC. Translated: CASSYLGDYGYTF.

DNA for the CDR3: TGTGCCAGCAGTTTGTACACCGAGCAGTACTTC. It encodes CASSLYTEQYF. The chain recombines TRBV6-5 with TRBJ2-7, with D unresolved. Germline V lookup: CDR1 MNHEY, CDR2 SVGAGI. The CDR3 is 11 residues long. V was clipped by 4 bases and J by 6 bases, with 7 bases between them.

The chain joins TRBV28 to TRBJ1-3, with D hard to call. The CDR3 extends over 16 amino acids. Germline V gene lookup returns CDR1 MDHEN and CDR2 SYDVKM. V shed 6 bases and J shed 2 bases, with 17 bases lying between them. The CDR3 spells CASRPPQAPAGNTIYF. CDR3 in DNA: TGTGCCAGCAGACCCCCCCAGGCCCCCGCTGGAAACACCATATATTTT.